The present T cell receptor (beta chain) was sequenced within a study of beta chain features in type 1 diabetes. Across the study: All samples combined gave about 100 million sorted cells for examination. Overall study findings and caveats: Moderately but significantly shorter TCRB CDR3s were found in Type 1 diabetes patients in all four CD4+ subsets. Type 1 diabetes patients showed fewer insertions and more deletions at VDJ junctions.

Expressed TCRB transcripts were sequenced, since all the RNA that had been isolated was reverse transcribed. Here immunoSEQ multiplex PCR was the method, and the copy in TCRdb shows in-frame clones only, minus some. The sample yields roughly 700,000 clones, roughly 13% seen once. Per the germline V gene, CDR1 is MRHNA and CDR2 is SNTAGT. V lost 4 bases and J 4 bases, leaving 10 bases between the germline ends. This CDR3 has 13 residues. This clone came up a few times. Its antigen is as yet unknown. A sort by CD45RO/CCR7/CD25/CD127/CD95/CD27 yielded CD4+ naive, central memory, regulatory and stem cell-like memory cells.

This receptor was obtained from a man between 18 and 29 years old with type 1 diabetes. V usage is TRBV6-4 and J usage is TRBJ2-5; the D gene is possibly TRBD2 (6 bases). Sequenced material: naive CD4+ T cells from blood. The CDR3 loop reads CASSARRGETQYF. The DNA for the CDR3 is TGTGCCAGCAGTGCCAGGCGGGGAGAGACCCAGTACTTC.